This T cell receptor beta chain was obtained from a study of blood T cell repertoires in COVID-19. Study-level information: In each case, the material was cDNA or gDNA derived from T cells, B-cell-depleted T cells, or PBMCs.

The length of the CDR3 is 15 residues. CDR1 is SGHAT and CDR2 is FQNNGV in the germline V gene. V lost 1 base and J lost 5, with 12 bases in between. Seattle participants joined during active infection and were tracked over time. TCRdb keeps only in-frame clones here, not all; method: immunoSEQ multiplex PCR. The sample carries more than 250,000 clones, roughly 88% recorded once. This TCR was recovered from a woman in her twenties or thirties with COVID-19, enrolled during active disease. This chain uses TRBV11-2 with TRBJ1-3; a possible D gene is TRBD1 (6 bases). Source material: peripheral blood. The CDR3 DNA follows: TGTGCCAGCAGCTTAGGCTGGGACACTCGAAACACCATATATTTT. Translating it yields CASSLGWDTRNTIYF.